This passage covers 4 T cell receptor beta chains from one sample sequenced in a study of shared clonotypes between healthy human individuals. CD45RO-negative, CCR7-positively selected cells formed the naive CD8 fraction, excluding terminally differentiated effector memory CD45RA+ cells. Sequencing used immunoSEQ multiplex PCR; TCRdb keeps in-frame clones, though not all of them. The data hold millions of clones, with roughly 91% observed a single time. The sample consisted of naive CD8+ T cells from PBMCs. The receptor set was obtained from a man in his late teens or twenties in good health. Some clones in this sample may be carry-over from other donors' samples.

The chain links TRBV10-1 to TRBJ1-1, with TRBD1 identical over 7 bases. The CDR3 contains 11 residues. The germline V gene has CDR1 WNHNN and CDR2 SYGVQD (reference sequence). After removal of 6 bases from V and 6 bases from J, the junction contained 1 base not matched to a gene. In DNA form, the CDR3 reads TGCGCCAGCAGCCAGGGGGCTGAAGCTTTCTTT. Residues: CASSQGAEAFF.

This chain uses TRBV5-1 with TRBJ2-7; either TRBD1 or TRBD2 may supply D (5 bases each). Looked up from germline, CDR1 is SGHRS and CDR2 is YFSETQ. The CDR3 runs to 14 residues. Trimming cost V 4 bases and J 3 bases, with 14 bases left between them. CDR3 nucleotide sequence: TGCGCCAGCAGCGCCGGCTCAGGGAGCTACGAGCAGTACTTC. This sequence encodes CASSAGSGSYEQYF.

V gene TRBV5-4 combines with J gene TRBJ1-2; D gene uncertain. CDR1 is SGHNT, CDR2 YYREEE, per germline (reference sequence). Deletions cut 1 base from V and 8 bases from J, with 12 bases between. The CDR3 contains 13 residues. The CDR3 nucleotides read TGTGCCAGCAGCTTGCGGGAGGTAGAAGGCTACACCTTC. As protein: CASSLREVEGYTF.

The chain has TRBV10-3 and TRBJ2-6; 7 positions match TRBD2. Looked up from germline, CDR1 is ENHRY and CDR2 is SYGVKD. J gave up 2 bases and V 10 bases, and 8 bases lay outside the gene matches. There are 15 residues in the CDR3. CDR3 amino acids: CATHIRGAGANVLTF. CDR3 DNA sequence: TGTGCCACCCACATACGGGGGGCTGGGGCCAACGTCCTGACTTTC.